Listed below are T cell receptor beta chains from one sample, sequenced in a study of blood T cell repertoires in COVID-19. Method: immunoSEQ multiplex PCR; TCRdb's copy keeps in-frame clones and lacks some. The sample lists about 320,000 clones; approximately 90% were seen once. Specimen: PBMCs or T cells enriched from blood (not recorded which). The source is a woman in her late teens or twenties who had recovered from COVID-19. CDR3s include the opening cysteine and the closing phenylalanine or tryptophan. D genes are given only for firm matches. For some rows the clone size is stated as once, few or many, or as a class when expanded; others skip it.

D gene	V gene	clone size	J gene	CDR3 protein	CDR3 DNA
TRBD1	TRBV20-1	-	TRBJ1-1	CSASGPTGDTEAFF	TGCAGTGCTAGTGGCCCCACAGGGGACACTGAAGCTTTCTTT
TRBD1	TRBV6-6	-	TRBJ1-2	CASTLGTAYGYTF	TGTGCCAGCACCCTAGGGACAGCCTATGGCTACACCTTC
-	TRBV29-1	-	TRBJ1-5	CSAQRGENQPQHF	TGCAGCGCTCAACGGGGGGAGAATCAGCCCCAGCATTTT
-	TRBV5-1	-	TRBJ2-5	CASSLAPRPEVETQYF	TGCGCCAGCAGCTTGGCCCCCCGGCCCGAGGTAGAGACCCAGTACTTC
-	TRBV5-1	-	TRBJ2-7	CASSLESQSSYEQYF	TGCGCCAGCAGCTTGGAGAGCCAAAGCTCCTACGAGCAGTACTTC
TRBD2	TRBV11-3	-	TRBJ2-3	CASSLHPGGRTDTQYF	TGTGCCAGCAGCTTACACCCGGGGGGTCGCACAGATACGCAGTATTTT
-	TRBV28	-	TRBJ1-5	CASPSSGRYQPQHF	TGTGCCAGCCCTTCGTCCGGGAGGTATCAGCCCCAGCATTTT
-	TRBV27	-	TRBJ2-1	CASSFAGSGEQFF	TGTGCCAGCAGTTTTGCGGGATCGGGTGAGCAGTTCTTC
-	TRBV7-3	-	TRBJ1-2	CATAGGSLRGYTF	TGTGCTACAGCGGGGGGCTCACTGAGGGGCTACACCTTC
TRBD1	TRBV7-2	-	TRBJ1-2	CASSQMGQDYGYTF	TGTGCCAGCAGCCAGATGGGACAGGACTATGGCTACACCTTC
TRBD1	TRBV6-4	-	TRBJ1-4	CASSDGRTGGPEKLFF	TGTGCCAGCAGTGACGGAAGGACAGGGGGGCCTGAAAAACTGTTTTTT
-	TRBV6-1	-	TRBJ1-5	CASSEAGRFQHLSNQPQHF	TGTGCCAGCAGTGAAGCGGGGCGTTTCCAACACCTTAGCAATCAGCCCCAGCATTTT
TRBD1	TRBV19	-	TRBJ1-4	CASRDRVSTNEKLFF	TGTGCCAGTAGGGACAGGGTTTCAACTAATGAAAAACTGTTTTTT
-	TRBV7-2	-	TRBJ1-5	CASSSGLQGWNQPQHF	TGTGCCAGCAGCTCCGGCCTCCAGGGGTGGAATCAGCCCCAGCATTTT
TRBD2	TRBV28	-	TRBJ2-1	CASSFLTSGGLGNEQFF	TGTGCCAGCAGTTTCCTGACTAGCGGGGGGTTAGGGAATGAGCAGTTCTTC
-	TRBV6-5	-	TRBJ2-5	CASSKGGWETQYF	TGTGCCAGCAGTAAGGGCGGGTGGGAGACCCAGTACTTC
-	TRBV21-1	-	TRBJ2-5	CASRRGQGKKETQYF	TGTGCCAGCAGAAGGGGACAGGGGAAGAAGGAGACCCAGTACTTC
-	TRBV4-1	-	TRBJ1-5	CASSHGHPYNQPQHF	TGCGCCAGCAGCCACGGTCACCCCTACAATCAGCCCCAGCATTTT
TRBD2	TRBV15	-	TRBJ2-7	CATSRDPGLALAYEQYF	TGTGCCACCAGCAGAGATCCGGGACTAGCCCTCGCCTACGAGCAGTACTTC
TRBD1	TRBV9	-	TRBJ1-4	CASSGEPDRDREKLFF	TGTGCCAGCAGCGGGGAACCGGACAGGGACCGCGAAAAACTGTTTTTT
TRBD2	TRBV4-1	-	TRBJ2-2	CASSQGLADYTGELFF	TGCGCCAGCAGCCAAGGACTAGCGGACTACACCGGGGAGCTGTTTTTT
-	TRBV5-1	-	TRBJ1-3	CASSPGRDSGNTIYF	TGCGCCAGCAGCCCAGGCCGGGACTCTGGAAACACCATATATTTT
TRBD1	TRBV19	once	TRBJ1-4	CASRKGQPNEKLFF	TGTGCCAGCAGAAAGGGACAGCCTAATGAAAAACTGTTTTTT
-	TRBV19	-	TRBJ2-1	CASSEGANEQFF	TGTGCCAGTAGTGAAGGGGCCAATGAGCAGTTCTTC
-	TRBV6-6	-	TRBJ1-2	CASSPIDRLGLYGYTF	TGTGCCAGCAGCCCGATCGACAGGCTTGGTCTCTATGGCTACACCTTC
-	TRBV7-2	-	TRBJ1-3	CASRQDRTSGNTIYF	TGTGCCAGCAGGCAAGACAGGACCTCTGGAAACACCATATATTTT
TRBD1	TRBV5-8	once	TRBJ1-4	CASRTGTGGEKLFF	TGTGCCAGCAGGACCGGGACAGGGGGAGAAAAACTGTTTTTT
-	TRBV4-2	-	TRBJ1-6	CASSQVGQEGSPLHF	TGTGCCAGCAGCCAAGTTGGGCAGGAGGGGTCACCCCTCCACTTT
-	TRBV14	-	TRBJ2-3	CASSDRRNTQYF	TGTGCCAGCAGCGATAGGAGGAATACGCAGTATTTT
-	TRBV6-6	few	TRBJ1-6	CASSSTGISPLHF	TGTGCCAGCAGTTCAACAGGGATTTCACCCCTCCACTTT
-	TRBV11-2	few	TRBJ1-1	CASSTYLVTEAFF	TGTGCCAGCAGCACATACCTCGTCACTGAAGCTTTCTTT
-	TRBV15	-	TRBJ1-1	CATSRVYPEVTEAFF	TGTGCCACCAGCAGAGTTTACCCCGAGGTCACTGAAGCTTTCTTT
TRBD1	TRBV18	once	TRBJ1-4	CASSSYDRGEEKLFF	TGTGCCAGCTCATCATACGACAGGGGAGAAGAAAAACTGTTTTTT
-	TRBV29-1	-	TRBJ1-2	CSVAPGRRGIYGYTF	TGCAGCGTTGCGCCAGGTCGGAGGGGAATCTATGGCTACACCTTC
-	TRBV20-1	-	TRBJ2-1	CSASGRGLNEQFF	TGCAGTGCCAGTGGGCGGGGGCTTAATGAGCAGTTCTTC
-	TRBV4-1	-	TRBJ1-2	CASKNLGGDGGGYTF	TGCGCCAGCAAGAATCTGGGGGGGGACGGAGGTGGCTACACCTTC
TRBD2	TRBV10-3	-	TRBJ2-1	CAINPGLAPYNEQFF	TGTGCCATCAATCCGGGACTAGCGCCATACAATGAGCAGTTCTTC
TRBD2	TRBV18	-	TRBJ2-1	CASSPGEGLAGYNEQFF	TGTGCCAGCTCCCCCGGAGAGGGACTAGCGGGATACAATGAGCAGTTCTTC
-	TRBV9	-	TRBJ2-7	CASSVGPGAYEQYF	TGTGCCAGCAGCGTAGGACCGGGAGCATACGAGCAGTACTTC
-	TRBV28	once	TRBJ2-7	CASSSPLYEQYF	TGTGCCAGCAGTTCCCCATTGTACGAGCAGTACTTC
TRBD1	TRBV20-1	-	TRBJ2-3	CSASSQGVSDTQYF	TGCAGTGCTAGTTCGCAGGGGGTGTCGGATACGCAGTATTTT
TRBD1	TRBV4-3	few	TRBJ1-2	CASSQDRDRGRLNF	TGCGCCAGCAGCCAAGATAGGGACAGGGGTCGTCTCAACTTC
TRBD1	TRBV9	-	TRBJ2-5	CASSPRDRVVETQYF	TGTGCCAGCAGCCCACGGGACAGGGTCGTAGAGACCCAGTACTTC